Each of the 5 T cell receptor beta chains below was sequenced from the same sample in a study of cytomegalovirus exposure and HLA in healthy donors. 13 Jbeta primers and 60 Vbeta primers were used for the PCR. Here immunoSEQ multiplex PCR was the method, and the copy in TCRdb shows in-frame clones only, minus some. The repertoire holds more than 130,000 clones, with around 80% as singletons. Sequencing was done on a sample of PBMCs. Receptors originate from a male donor in good health and CMV-seronegative.

The chain couples TRBV7-9 to TRBJ2-7, with TRBD1 identical over 8 bases. The CDR3 runs 15 residues. Germline V gene lookup returns CDR1 SEHNR and CDR2 FQNEAQ (reference sequence). V was pared by 1 base and J by 1 base, with 3 bases of the junction left unmatched. CDR3 bases: TGTGCCAGCAGCTTAGTACAGGGGGGATCCTACGAGCAGTACTTC. Translated: CASSLVQGGSYEQYF.

The chain joins TRBV6-6 to TRBJ1-4, with unresolved D. The CDR3 runs to 12 residues. Germline V gene data show CDR1 as MNHNY and CDR2 as SVGAGI (reference sequence). The germline V and J ends were trimmed by 8 bases and 7 bases, with 11 bases remaining between them. The DNA for the CDR3 is TGTGCCAGCGCCTCGGTTGGTGAAAAACTGTTTTTT. Protein: CASASVGEKLFF.

V is TRBV2 and J is TRBJ2-5; maybe TRBD2 (6 bases). The CDR3 contains 18 residues. Trimming took 9 bases from V and 3 from J, leaving 29 bases between them. The germline gives CDR1 SNHLY, CDR2 FYNNEI. CDR3 sequence: CARLIRGSRKLAKETQYF. As DNA, the CDR3 is TGTGCCAGACTTATTCGGGGGAGTCGTAAACTAGCCAAAGAGACCCAGTACTTC. Variable domain in full (rest from reference TRBV2 and TRBJ2-5): EPEVTQTPSHQVTQMGQEVILRCVPISNHLYFYWYRQILGQKVEFLVSFYNNEISEKSEIFDDQFSVERPDGSNFTLKIRSTKLEDSAMYFCARLIRGSRKLAKETQYFGPGTRLLVL.

This sequence joins TRBV9 and TRBJ2-3; 9 bases are a match to TRBD2. The V segment lost 2 bases and the J segment 4 bases; nucleotides outside the gene matches: 11. Per the germline V gene, CDR1 is SGDLS and CDR2 is YYNGEE. The CDR3 covers 17 residues. CDR3 region: CASSVFAGGALADTQYF. The CDR3 region has the DNA TGTGCCAGCAGCGTGTTCGCGGGGGGGGCCTTAGCAGATACGCAGTATTTT.

The rearrangement uses TRBV5-1 and TRBJ2-7; 10 bases are a match to TRBD1. Germline V gene data show CDR1 as SGHRS and CDR2 as YFSETQ. The CDR3 contains 14 residues. V dropped 2 bases and J dropped 7; count of bases not matched to a gene: 6. The DNA of the CDR3 is TGCGCCAGCAGCTTCGGGACAGGGGAATGGGAGCAGTACTTC. Protein sequence: CASSFGTGEWEQYF.